Listed below are T cell receptor beta chains from one sample, sequenced in a study of cytomegalovirus exposure and HLA in healthy donors. TCRdb keeps only in-frame clones here, not all; method: immunoSEQ multiplex PCR. This sample has around 190,000 clones; over 75% occur once, and the top ten carry 0.5% to 0.55%. Sequencing was done on a sample of PBMCs. The receptor source for this set is a woman aged 45-59 years in good health and CMV-seronegative. The CDR3 runs from the conserved cysteine through the conserved F or W. D genes are given only for firm matches. Not every row has a clone size; where given, it reads once, few, many or a size class.

>TRBV15|TRBJ2-6|-|-
TGTGCCACCAGCACTATTAACTCTGGGGCCAACGTCCTGACTTTC
CATSTINSGANVLTF
>TRBV28|TRBJ1-1|few|-
TGTGCCAGCCAACTTTCAGGGGAAGGGTCGACTGAAGCTTTCTTT
CASQLSGEGSTEAFF
>TRBV29-1|TRBJ2-1|-|-
TGCAGCTTCCTAAATCGCCAGGTCTACAATGAGCAGTTCTTC
CSFLNRQVYNEQFF
>TRBV28|TRBJ2-7|-|-
TGTGCCAGCAGCCCTGCTCAAACAGGCTCCTACGAGCAGTACTTC
CASSPAQTGSYEQYF
>TRBV5-3|TRBJ2-7|-|-
TGTGCCAGAAGCTTGGCATTCTCCTGGCAGGGGATCCCCGACTTATCGGGAAACTACGAGCAGTACTTC
CARSLAFSWQGIPDLSGNYEQYF
>TRBV27|TRBJ1-4|-|-
TGTGCCAGCAGTTTCCGACAGTTAGGGGAAAAACTGTTTTTT
CASSFRQLGEKLFF
>TRBV11-2|TRBJ2-7|-|TRBD1
TGTGCCAGCAGCGAGACAGGGTATTCCTACGAGCAGTACTTC
CASSETGYSYEQYF
>TRBV5-5|TRBJ1-2|-|-
TGTGCCAGCAGCTTGAACAGGGTGGGAGCTAACTATGGCTACACCTTC
CASSLNRVGANYGYTF
>TRBV9|TRBJ1-3|few|-
TGTGCCAGCAGCTCCCCACGGGACTCTGGAAACACCATATATTTT
CASSSPRDSGNTIYF
>TRBV7-3|TRBJ1-1|-|-
TGTGCCAGCAGCTTAACGAGGGCGAACACTGAAGCTTTCTTT
CASSLTRANTEAFF
>TRBV25-1|TRBJ2-5|-|-
TGTGCCAGCAGTGTCTCCGTGGAGACCCAGTACTTC
CASSVSVETQYF
>TRBV18|TRBJ2-2|-|-
TGTGCCAGCTCACCGTCGAACACCTACACCGGGGAGCTGTTTTTT
CASSPSNTYTGELFF
>TRBV27|TRBJ2-2|-|-
TGTGCCAGCAGTTTCTGGCCCGGGGAGCTGTTTTTT
CASSFWPGELFF
>TRBV7-6|TRBJ1-3|-|-
TGTGCCAGCAGCTCACAGCTCTCTGGAAACACCATATATTTT
CASSSQLSGNTIYF
>TRBV6-1|TRBJ1-1|-|-
TGTGCCAGCAGACCCCGGGACACAAGGAACACTGAAGCTTTCTTT
CASRPRDTRNTEAFF
>TRBV2|TRBJ2-7|few|TRBD2
TGTGCCAGCAGGGGACTAGCGGGCGGGAGCTCCTACGAGCAGTACTTC
CASRGLAGGSSYEQYF
>TRBV2|TRBJ1-5|-|-
TGTGCCAGCAGTGAATGGGCCGGGGATCAGCCCCAGCATTTT
CASSEWAGDQPQHF
>TRBV2|TRBJ1-3|-|TRBD1
TGTGCCAGCAGCTCTGACAGGGCTGGAAACACCATATATTTT
CASSSDRAGNTIYF
>TRBV28|TRBJ2-3|-|TRBD1
TGTGCCAGCAGTCAAAGACAGGGGACAGATACGCAGTATTTT
CASSQRQGTDTQYF
>TRBV2|TRBJ1-2|-|TRBD1
TGTGCCAGCACTCACGGACAGGGGGCGAAAAACTATGGCTACACCTTC
CASTHGQGAKNYGYTF
>TRBV5-4|TRBJ2-7|few|TRBD1
TGTGCCAGCAGCACAGACAGGGCGTACGAGCAGTACTTC
CASSTDRAYEQYF
>TRBV9|TRBJ1-3|-|-
TGTGCCAGCAGCGTTACTATGTCTGGAAACACCATATATTTT
CASSVTMSGNTIYF
>TRBV4-3|TRBJ2-4|-|-
TGCGCCAGCAGCCGGGAGGACAGGGCCAAAAACATTCAGTACTTC
CASSREDRAKNIQYF
>TRBV9|TRBJ2-1|-|TRBD1
TGTGCCAGCAGCGTAGGGGGGACAGGGATGGTTGACAATGAGCAGTTCTTC
CASSVGGTGMVDNEQFF
>TRBV7-9|TRBJ2-2|-|-
TGTGCCAGCAGCTTGCGCGGGGAGCTGTTTTTT
CASSLRGELFF
>TRBV21-1|TRBJ1-1|-|-
TGTGCCAGCAGCAAAGGCGCAGGGGCCGGATGTACTGAAGCTTTCTTT
CASSKGAGAGCTEAFF
>TRBV30|TRBJ1-1|once|-
TGTGCCTGGAGTGTACCGGGATTCACTGAAGCTTTCTTT
CAWSVPGFTEAFF
>TRBV29-1|TRBJ2-1|-|TRBD2
TGCAGCGTTGAAGGCGGGACTAGCCTATACAATGAGCAGTTCTTC
CSVEGGTSLYNEQFF
>TRBV28|TRBJ2-2|-|-
TGTGCCAGCTCGGGGGTGGGCACCGGGGAGCTGTTTTTT
CASSGVGTGELFF
>TRBV5-1|TRBJ2-5|-|TRBD2
TGCGCTAGCAAAATGGGGGGGGAAGAGACCCAGTACTTC
CASKMGGEETQYF
>TRBV2|TRBJ2-7|once|TRBD1
TGTGCCAGCAGGACGGGACAGGGCGTAGGCTACGAGCAGTACTTC
CASRTGQGVGYEQYF
>TRBV7-2|TRBJ2-2|-|TRBD2
TGTGCCAGCAGCTTAGTCATCGGGGGGGCCTCCGGGGAGCTGTTTTTT
CASSLVIGGASGELFF
>TRBV11-2|TRBJ1-5|-|-
TGTGCCAGCAGCCGTGCGGAAAGCAATCAGCCCCAGCATTTT
CASSRAESNQPQHF
>TRBV19|TRBJ1-5|-|TRBD1
TGTGCCAGTCTCCGGACAGGGAGCAATCAGCCCCAGCATTTT
CASLRTGSNQPQHF
>TRBV10-2|TRBJ1-2|-|-
TGCGCCAGCAGTGAGTTCATCTCTGGGGGCGGCTACACCTTC
CASSEFISGGGYTF
>TRBV28|TRBJ1-4|-|-
TGTGCCAGCAGTCCTAGGGGTGGTGGTGAAAAACTGTTTTTT
CASSPRGGGEKLFF
>TRBV9|TRBJ2-7|few|TRBD2
TGTGCCAGCAGCGTAGGGGGACTAGCGGGGAACTACGAGCAGTACTTC
CASSVGGLAGNYEQYF
>TRBV29-1|TRBJ2-5|-|-
TGCAGCGTTGGCCCCCGGGGAGGCCAAGAGACCCAGTACTTC
CSVGPRGGQETQYF
>TRBV5-1|TRBJ1-1|-|-
TGCGCCAGCAGCTTCAGGGGCGTCGGCACTGAAGCTTTCTTT
CASSFRGVGTEAFF
>TRBV18|TRBJ2-1|once|TRBD2
TGTGCCAGCTCACCCCTAACGGGGACTATCAATGAGCAGTTCTTC
CASSPLTGTINEQFF
>TRBV7-2|TRBJ2-3|-|-
TGTGCCAGCAGCTTAGGAGGGTTGGATACGCAGTATTTT
CASSLGGLDTQYF
>TRBV6-5|TRBJ1-1|-|TRBD1
TGTGCCAGCAGTTACTGGGGGACAGGGAAACGGACTGAAGCTTTCTTT
CASSYWGTGKRTEAFF
>TRBV19|TRBJ1-4|-|-
TGTGCCAGTAAAGGACAGCCTAATGAAAAACTGTTTTTT
CASKGQPNEKLFF
>TRBV2|TRBJ1-2|-|-
TGTGCCAGCAGTTCGACCGGGACTGTGGGTGGCTACACCTTC
CASSSTGTVGGYTF
>TRBV9|TRBJ2-5|-|-
TGTGCCAGCAGCGTAGGGGCACAGCACCAAGAGACCCAGTACTTC
CASSVGAQHQETQYF
>TRBV4-1|TRBJ2-7|-|-
TGCGCCAGCAGCCAAGCTCCCCAAGGGAGCTTAAAAGAGCAGTACTTC
CASSQAPQGSLKEQYF
>TRBV2|TRBJ2-3|once|-
TGTGCCAGCAGTGACGCGGGCTATAGCACAGATACGCAGTATTTT
CASSDAGYSTDTQYF
>TRBV28|TRBJ1-6|-|-
TGTGCCAGCAGTTTATGGTTGGGGGCAGGTAATTCACCCCTCCACTTT
CASSLWLGAGNSPLHF
>TRBV29-1|TRBJ1-2|few|-
TGCAGCGTTGGACAATCGAACTATGGCTACACCTTC
CSVGQSNYGYTF
>TRBV7-9|TRBJ2-3|-|-
TGTGCCAGCAGCTTGGGCGGCACAGATACGCAGTATTTT
CASSLGGTDTQYF